The rows below give T cell receptor beta chains drawn from one sample of a study of response to subunit inactivated influenza vaccine. TCRdb redid the calling of the RT-PCR reads with MiXCR, one entry per CDR3 protein. The sample includes approximately 530,000 distinct CDR3 sequences, about 7.6% of them seen just once. The material sequenced was PBMCs from blood, taken less than 30 months after vaccination. The receptor set was obtained from a man aged 50-75 years who received an inactivated influenza vaccine. Both conserved end residues are trimmed from each CDR3. The order of the fields is V gene, D gene, CDR3 protein. A D gene is named only where the DNA matches it firmly.

V gene: TRBV16
D gene: NA
CDR3 protein: ASSQSFDRIYEQY

V gene: TRBV9
D gene: NA
CDR3 protein: ASSADYNEQF

V gene: TRBV15
D gene: NA
CDR3 protein: ATSSGIRTGELF

V gene: TRBV25-1
D gene: NA
CDR3 protein: ASSTGNLGTEAF

V gene: TRBV7-2
D gene: NA
CDR3 protein: ASSLLGGRETQY

V gene: TRBV7-2
D gene: NA
CDR3 protein: ASRRITTGELF

V gene: TRBV6-5
D gene: NA
CDR3 protein: ASSSEARQQY

V gene: TRBV5-1
D gene: TRBD2
CDR3 protein: ASSPRGLAGAYNEQF

V gene: TRBV11-2
D gene: TRBD2
CDR3 protein: ASSLGLLAGGFTEQF

V gene: TRBV28
D gene: TRBD2
CDR3 protein: ASSPTSGGRDTQY

V gene: TRBV4-3
D gene: TRBD1
CDR3 protein: ASSQDGQVHDEQY